The 6 T cell receptor beta chains below come from one sample, sequenced in a study. TCRdb reprocessed the RT-PCR reads with MiXCR, giving one entry per CDR3 protein. The data hold almost 700,000 distinct CDR3 sequences, with 12% to 15% observed a single time. Specimen: memory CD4+ T cells from blood. The receptors here all came from a female donor in good health, serving as a healthy control.

In this sample, this clonotype turned up a few times. The chain links TRBV5-6 to TRBJ2-6, with 10 bases matching TRBD1. Trimming at V came to 5 bases and at J to 0 bases, leaving 8 bases not matched to a gene. Germline V gene sequence: CDR1 SGHDT, CDR2 YYEEEE. The CDR3 totals 18 residues. CDR3 residues: CASSRWTGGSSGANVLTF. The CDR3 DNA follows: TGTGCCAGCAGTCGCTGGACAGGGGGTAGCTCTGGGGCCAACGTCCTGACTTTC.

This chain connects TRBV29-1 to TRBJ2-3; 13 nucleotides line up with TRBD2. CDR1 SQVTM and CDR2 ANQGSEA come from the germline V gene. There are 16 residues in the CDR3. J was trimmed by 3 bases and V by 6 bases; bases with no gene match: 9. The CDR3 DNA follows: TGCAGCGTCCTTGGACTAGCGGGAGAGGGTACAGATACGCAGTATTTT. The encoded protein is CSVLGLAGEGTDTQYF.

The chain joins TRBV3-1 to TRBJ2-7; unclear D gene. Trimming took 6 bases from V and 6 from J, leaving 12 bases between them. Per the germline V gene, CDR1 is LGHDT and CDR2 is YNNKEL (reference sequence). The CDR3 sequence is 12 residues long. The CDR3 here is CASSSIAGEQYF. The CDR3 nucleotides read TGTGCCAGCAGTTCTATAGCAGGCGAGCAGTACTTC.

This clonotype was seen at least ten times. J is TRBJ2-3 and V is TRBV5-1, with 9 bases identical to TRBD1. Germline V gene lookup returns CDR1 SGHRS and CDR2 YFSETQ. J lost 4 bases, V lost 5 bases, and 8 bases had no gene match. This CDR3 is built from 15 residues. This chain's CDR3 is CASRREQGAADTQYF. In nucleotides, the CDR3 is TGCGCCAGCAGGCGGGAACAGGGGGCGGCAGATACGCAGTATTTT.

This clonotype has a count of ten or more. The gene calls are TRBV5-1 and TRBJ1-1; D is unclear. In germline, CDR1 is SGHRS, CDR2 YFSETQ. Trimming cost V 6 bases and J 3 bases, with 21 bases left between them. There are 16 residues in the CDR3. This CDR3 reads CASTLDPAGADTEAFF. CDR3 in DNA: TGCGCCAGCACACTAGACCCGGCGGGCGCGGACACTGAAGCTTTCTTT.

In its sample, this clonotype was seen a few times. The chain is built from TRBV7-3 and TRBJ2-5, with 12 bases lining up with TRBD1. The CDR3 loop spans 17 amino acids. Losses at the gene ends were 0 bases for V and 4 bases for J; bases not matched to a gene: 6. The germline V gene encodes CDR1 SGHTA and CDR2 FQGTGA. The chain's CDR3 is CASSLTGQGAGGETQYF. The CDR3 nucleotides read TGTGCCAGCAGCTTAACGGGACAGGGGGCTGGGGGAGAGACCCAGTACTTC.